This note documents a single TCR delta chain sequence. This clone is labeled large (0.1 to 1%). What antigen it recognizes has not been identified. The input lacks base qualities; no much larger clone sits a single base away. Staining of thymocytes was performed with Zombie NIR viability dye and with antibodies against CD3 (UCHT1), TCRgammadelta (11F2), TCRVgamma9 (IMMU360) and TCRVdelta2 (IMMU389). TRD and TRG CDR3 repertoires were generated in bulk, separately, from sorted Vgamma9Vdelta2 and nonVgamma9Vdelta2 gammadelta thymocytes obtained from human fetal and pediatric thymuses. Pediatric thymus tissue was obtained in Belgium from children undergoing cardiac surgery. Pediatric thymus donors in the study were aged between roughly 1 and 12 years. Thymic cell suspensions were made from fetal and post-natal thymuses as previously described. NonVgamma9Vdelta2 thymocytes were sorted as CD3+ gammadeltaTCR+ cells that did not have the Vgamma9+Vdelta2+ phenotype. Cell sorting was done on a FACS Aria III cell sorter (BD Biosciences).

This record comes from a study of fetal and pediatric gammadelta thymocytes (dated by TCRdb to between 2022 and 2023). Looking at the study overall: Previously published data and newly generated, unpublished data were combined in the bulk gammadelta thymocyte repertoires, which were used to strengthen a single-cell study of gammadelta thymocyte development. In total, the bulk gammadelta thymocyte repertoire set covered 10 subjects, made up of 7 pediatric thymus donors and 3 fetal thymus donors. Unpublished data were combined with previously published data (refs 27,28) to make up the bulk gammadelta thymocyte repertoires. Bulk TCR repertoire data were included to raise the number of subjects and reinforce the CDR3 publicity analysis.

Results the study describes overall, beyond this receptor: Compared with post-natal repertoires, fetal gammadelta thymocyte repertoires were previously reported to be enriched for TRDV2, TRGV8 and TRGV9 usage, low N additions and public CDR3s.

Spanning cysteine to phenylalanine, the CDR3 consists of 24 amino acids. Only CDR3 DNA is held: 72 bases, read in frame from base 1. Looking up the germline V gene yields CDR1 TSWWSYY and CDR2 QGS. V and J are truncated by 0 bases and 0 bases respectively, leaving an intervening sequence of 35 bases. Sequencing took place on an Illumina MiSeq. The paper's data handling went like this. For the publicity analysis, the Vgamma9Vdelta2 and nonVgamma9Vdelta2 bulk CDR3 files from each subject were merged to form one combined repertoire per subject. CDR3 publicity was scored from 0 to 19 by checking each amino acid sequence across 9 single-cell datasets and some 11 bulk repertoires, using base R and dplyr. TCRdb reanalyzed the public reads with the CATT caller, and identical DNA sequences were merged afterwards. The V and J calls follow TCRdb's processing rather than the paper's. The table for this sample lists about 1,200 delta-chain clones; roughly 36% of them were counted only once. The ten most abundant clones make up 6% to 8% of the sample.

The source is a child who underwent cardiac surgery and was recorded as healthy. Sequencing input: non-Vgamma9Vdelta2 gamma-delta T cells from the thymus. The cell subset or site label here, explained by the study, means: CD3+gammadeltaTCR+ thymocytes not co-expressing Vgamma9 and Vdelta2. The receptor chain draws on TRDV1 and TRDJ1, with TRDD2 tentatively as D gene (6 bases match). DNA sequence: TGTGCTCTTGGGGAACTAAAGTCCCTTCCAGCCCTCTTGTTACGTAAATTGTACACCGATAAACTCATCTTT. This translates into CALGELKSLPALLLRKLYTDKLIF.